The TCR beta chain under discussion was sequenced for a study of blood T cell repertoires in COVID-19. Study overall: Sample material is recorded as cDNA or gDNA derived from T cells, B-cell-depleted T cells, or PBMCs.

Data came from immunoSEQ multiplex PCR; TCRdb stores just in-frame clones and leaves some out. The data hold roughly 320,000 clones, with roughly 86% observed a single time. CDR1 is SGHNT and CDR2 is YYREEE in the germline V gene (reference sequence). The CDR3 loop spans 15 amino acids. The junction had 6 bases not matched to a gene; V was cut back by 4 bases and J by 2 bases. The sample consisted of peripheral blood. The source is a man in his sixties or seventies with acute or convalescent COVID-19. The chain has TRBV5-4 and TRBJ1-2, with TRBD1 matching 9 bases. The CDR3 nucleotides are TGTGCCAGCAGCGTGCGGACAGGGGAAAACTATGGCTACACCTTC. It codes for CASSVRTGENYGYTF.